This TCR beta chain appears in the sequencing data of a study of regulatory dendritic cells for organ transplantation. Notes on this clone: As yet, its antigen is unknown.

Germline V gene lookup returns CDR1 LGHNA and CDR2 YSLEER. V lost 4 bases and J 3 bases, leaving 12 bases between the germline ends. This CDR3 region has 14 residues. Study conclusions and caveats: The authors noted considerable between-person heterogeneity in alloreactive memory CD8+ cells. Resting memory CD8+ T cells held the most alloreactive clonotypes.

Allogeneic regulatory or mature dendritic cells were co-cultured for less than 6 days with CFSE-labeled sorted T cells at 1:10. Only in-frame clones appear in the TCRdb table, and some are missing; sequencing was by immunoSEQ multiplex PCR. The sample yields some 12,000 clones, roughly 60% seen once. Input material: naive CD8+ T cells from blood cultured with dendritic cells. Subset denoted: CD45RA+ naive T cells. The sequence derives from a human donor in good health. The chain is built from TRBV4-3 and TRBJ1-1, with D perhaps TRBD1 (5 bases). The CDR3 DNA reads as TGCGCCAGCAGCCGGGGGGTAAGGGACACTGAAGCTTTCTTT. Protein sequence: CASSRGVRDTEAFF.